These 27 T cell receptor beta chains share one sample of origin, sequenced in a study of T cell clusters in autoimmune cytopenias. TRB amplification used approximately 270 ng of peripheral blood genomic DNA. TRB was amplified by touch-down multiplex PCR, primer pools A and B combined. TCRdb derives one entry per CDR3 protein from the multiplex PCR reads, leaving out DNA. The table lists around 11,000 distinct CDR3 sequences. This sample also appeared in a second study, on T cell repertoires in aging, cancer and after chemotherapy.

Sequenced material: peripheral blood. Source of these receptors: a human donor in good health.

The CDR3 sequence is CAWSVRSTGQGESYGYTF. The rearrangement joins TRBV30 to TRBJ1-2; TCRdb designates TRBD1, a call that cannot be tested without DNA. Germline loops: CDR1 GTSNPN, CDR2 SVGIG (reference sequence). The CDR3 loop spans 18 amino acids.

Judged by frequency, this clonotype is medium-sized. J is TRBJ1-2 and V is TRBV29-1; TCRdb returns TRBD1, unconfirmable since there is no DNA. This CDR3 comprises 13 residues. Germline V lookup: CDR1 SQVTM, CDR2 ANQGSEA. The CDR3 sequence is CSVEGTGTYGYTF.

The J gene is TRBJ2-7, the V gene TRBV6-1; with no DNA, the TCRdb D assignment of TRBD1 cannot be verified. CDR1 MNHNS and CDR2 SASEGT come from the germline V gene. This CDR3 comprises 15 residues. The CDR3 reads CASSDRDKSSYEQYF.

The chain joins TRBV6-1 to TRBJ2-7; the D gene TCRdb calls, TRBD1, cannot be checked with no DNA. CDR3 length: 12 residues. Looked up from germline, CDR1 is MNHNS and CDR2 is SASEGT. The CDR3: CASRTGGREQYF.

The chain joins TRBV11-1 to TRBJ2-7; TCRdb outputs TRBD2, but without DNA this stays unchecked. This CDR3 has 15 residues. Germline V gene lookup returns CDR1 SGHAT and CDR2 FQDESV (reference sequence). CDR3 sequence: CASSSLGRGAYEQYF.

By frequency, this clonotype is medium-sized. V gene TRBV29-1 combines with J gene TRBJ1-4; TCRdb reports TRBD1, a call that lacks DNA to check it against. Looked up from germline, CDR1 is SQVTM and CDR2 is ANQGSEA. The CDR3 is made up of 13 amino acids. This chain's CDR3 is CSASGGGGEKLFF.

The chain joins TRBV4-2 to TRBJ2-2; TCRdb selects TRBD2, and the lack of DNA leaves this call unchecked. The CDR3 loop spans 17 amino acids. CDR1 LGHNA and CDR2 YNFKEQ come from the germline V gene. CDR3 loop: CASSQELASGWTGELFF.

The chain uses TRBV5-4 and TRBJ2-3; checking the TCRdb D call of TRBD1 is not possible without DNA. Germline values: CDR1 SGHNT, CDR2 YYREEE (reference sequence). The CDR3 has 15 residues. CDR3 sequence reads: CASSLPDRGTDTQYF.

This chain connects TRBV6-5 to TRBJ2-7; the D call of TRBD2 rests on TCRdb alone, since no DNA is present to check it. The CDR3 spans 14 residues. Per the germline V gene, CDR1 is MNHEY and CDR2 is SVGAGI. The CDR3 is CASSPGTSGYEQYF.

This clonotype ranks as medium-sized in terms of frequency. This chain joins TRBV19 and TRBJ1-2. This CDR3 has 15 amino acids. Germline values: CDR1 LNHDA, CDR2 SQIVND (reference sequence). This CDR3 is CASSIPGRRDYGYTF.

The genes are TRBV13 and TRBJ1-2. Looked up from germline, CDR1 is PRHDT and CDR2 is FYEKMQ (reference sequence). This CDR3 comprises 12 residues. The CDR3 is CASSLIGYGYTF. The full variable domain, rest sourced from reference TRBV13 and TRBJ1-2, is AAGVIQSPRHLIKEKRETATLKCYPIPRHDTVYWYQQGPGQDPQFLISFYEKMQSDKGSIPDRFSAQQFSDYHSELNMSSLELGDSALYFCASSLIGYGYTFGSGTRLTVV.

The chain combines TRBV6-5 with TRBJ2-1; TCRdb calls TRBD2, which cannot be checked without DNA. CDR3 size: 14 residues. Germline assignment: CDR1 MNHEY and CDR2 SVGAGI. CDR3 residues: CASRYNVALGEQFF.

The V call is TRBV18, the J call TRBJ2-3; there is no DNA to check the TCRdb D call of TRBD1. This CDR3 has 13 amino acids. Per germline, CDR1 KGHSH and CDR2 LQKENI. The CDR3 here is CASSPGGANTQYF.

The chain carries TRBV5-1 and TRBJ1-4. CDR3 length: 13 residues. Germline V gene sequence: CDR1 SGHRS, CDR2 YFSETQ. The CDR3 region is CASRKAENEKLFF. Supplemented by reference TRBV5-1 and TRBJ1-4, the full variable domain reads KAGVTQTPRYLIKTRGQQVTLSCSPISGHRSVSWYQQTPGQGLQFLFEYFSETQRNKGNFPGRFSGRQFSNSRSEMNVSTLELGDSALYLCASRKAENEKLFFGSGTQLSVL.

The genes are TRBV30 and TRBJ1-4; TCRdb picks TRBD1, but there is no DNA to check that call. The CDR3 has 11 residues. Germline CDR1 is GTSNPN and CDR2 is SVGIG (reference sequence). The CDR3 is CAWGRGEKLFF. The full variable domain, in which reference TRBV30 and TRBJ1-4 provide the parts outside the CDR3, is SQTIHQWPATLVQPVGSPLSLECTVEGTSNPNLYWYRQAAGRGLQLLFYSVGIGQISSEVPQNLSASRPQDRQFILSSKKLLLSDSGFYLCAWGRGEKLFFGSGTQLSVL.

The chain combines TRBV18 with TRBJ2-1. Per germline, CDR1 KGHSH and CDR2 LQKENI. The CDR3 sequence is 12 residues long. The CDR3 here is CASSPGLNEQFF. The full variable domain, rest sourced from reference TRBV18 and TRBJ2-1, is NAGVMQNPRHLVRRRGQEARLRCSPMKGHSHVYWYRQLPEEGLKFMVYLQKENIIDESGMPKERFSAEFPKEGPSILRIQQVVRGDSAAYFCASSPGLNEQFFGPGTRLTVL.

J is TRBJ2-3 and V is TRBV7-6; TCRdb returns TRBD1, unconfirmable since there is no DNA. The CDR3 loop spans 15 amino acids. Per germline, CDR1 SGHVS and CDR2 FNYEAQ. The CDR3 spells CASSLSTGGLNTQYF.

The chain links TRBV30 to TRBJ2-5; the D call from TCRdb, TRBD1, cannot be confirmed without DNA. This CDR3 spans 14 amino acids. From germline, CDR1 is GTSNPN and CDR2 SVGIG (reference sequence). The CDR3 loop is CAWRAGTIPYEQYF.

The rearrangement uses TRBV5-4 and TRBJ1-1; TCRdb selects TRBD1, and the lack of DNA leaves this call unchecked. The CDR3 spans 15 residues. Germline V gene lookup returns CDR1 SGHNT and CDR2 YYREEE (reference sequence). The CDR3 loop is CASSLGAGGHTEAFF.

The chain uses TRBV12-3 or TRBV12-4 and TRBJ2-7; with no DNA, the TCRdb D assignment of TRBD1 cannot be verified. The length of the CDR3 is 13 residues. The CDR3 protein is CASSWDRLNEQYF.

By frequency, this clonotype is medium-sized. The genes are TRBV29-1 and TRBJ1-2; TCRdb selects TRBD1, and the lack of DNA leaves this call unchecked. The CDR3 sequence is 13 residues long. Germline V gene sequence: CDR1 SQVTM, CDR2 ANQGSEA. CDR3 region: CSVESPGAWGYTF.

The chain carries TRBV7-6 and TRBJ2-3; TCRdb lists TRBD2, though no DNA is available to test this call. The CDR3 is 16 residues long. Germline V gene lookup returns CDR1 SGHVS and CDR2 FNYEAQ. CDR3 loop: CASSLNLGGGTDTQYF. The variable domain in full, completed from reference TRBV7-6 and TRBJ2-3, reads GAGVSQSPRYKVTKRGQDVALRCDPISGHVSLYWYRQALGQGPEFLTYFNYEAQQDKSGLPNDRFSAERPEGSISTLTIQRTEQRDSAMYRCASSLNLGGGTDTQYFGPGTRLTVL.

J is TRBJ1-6 and V is TRBV18; TCRdb picks TRBD1, but there is no DNA to check that call. CDR1 is KGHSH, CDR2 LQKENI, per germline. The CDR3 is made up of 15 amino acids. The CDR3 loop reads CASSSTGTDPSALHF.

V and J are TRBV15 and TRBJ1-4. The germline CDR1 and CDR2 sequences are LNHNV and YYDKDF (reference sequence). The CDR3 contains 14 residues. The CDR3 protein is CATSQGQENEKLFF.

This sequence joins TRBV6-5 and TRBJ1-1. From germline, CDR1 is MNHEY and CDR2 SVGAGI. CDR3 length: 12 residues. CDR3 residues: CASSSGWTEAFF.

This chain connects TRBV15 to TRBJ1-1; TCRdb reports TRBD1, a call that lacks DNA to check it against. The CDR3 sequence is 12 residues long. Germline V CDR1 and CDR2: LNHNV, YYDKDF (reference sequence). This CDR3 reads CATSRVQGQAFF.

This sequence joins TRBV6-5 and TRBJ1-6; TCRdb's D call of TRBD1 is untestable without DNA. The CDR3 length is 18 residues. Germline CDR1 reads MNHEY; CDR2 reads SVGAGI. The CDR3 loop is CATYRDRGRSSYNSPLHF.